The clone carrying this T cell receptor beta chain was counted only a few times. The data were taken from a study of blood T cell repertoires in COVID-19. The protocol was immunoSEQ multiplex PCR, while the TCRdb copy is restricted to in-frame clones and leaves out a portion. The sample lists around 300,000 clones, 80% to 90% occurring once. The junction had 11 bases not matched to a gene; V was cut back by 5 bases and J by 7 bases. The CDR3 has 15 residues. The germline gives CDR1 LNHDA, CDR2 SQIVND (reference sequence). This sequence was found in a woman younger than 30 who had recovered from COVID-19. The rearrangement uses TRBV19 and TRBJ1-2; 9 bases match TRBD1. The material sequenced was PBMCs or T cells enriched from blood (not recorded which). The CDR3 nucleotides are TGTGCCAGTAGTCCCCCAACGGACAGGGGCTCTGGCTACACCTTC. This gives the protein CASSPPTDRGSGYTF.